One and the same sample provided the 18 T cell receptor beta chains below, sequenced in a study of OX40 agonist ivuxolimab in advanced cancers. Sequencing was performed with immunoSEQ multiplex PCR; in TCRdb, only in-frame clones are kept and a portion is missing. The sample lists about 3,400 clones, 65% to 85% occurring once. This specimen consisted of CD4+ or CD8+ T cells sorted from blood, obtained in a trial of the OX40 agonist ivuxolimab. The receptors come from an adult with an advanced solid tumor such as melanoma, head and neck, liver or kidney cancer.

CDR3 sequence (DNA): TGTGCCAGCAGCTCTGTGGGAGGACAAGAGACCCAGTACTTC. The encoded protein is CASSSVGGQETQYF. The chain has TRBV9 and TRBJ2-5; weak D call: TRBD2 (6 bases). Germline assignment: CDR1 SGDLS and CDR2 YYNGEE. V lost 4 bases and J lost 2, with 12 bases in between. The CDR3 spans 14 residues.

V gene TRBV5-5 combines with J gene TRBJ2-3, with D tentatively TRBD1 (6 bases). The germline CDR1 and CDR2 sequences are SGHKS and YYEKEE (reference sequence). Trimming cost V 4 bases and J 6 bases, with 21 bases left between them. This CDR3 region has 16 residues. The DNA for the CDR3 is TGTGCCAGCAGCCTGGCCTCGACAGGCTTGTTTGATACGCAGTATTTT. Protein product: CASSLASTGLFDTQYF. The entire variable domain, with the rest obtained from reference TRBV5-5 and TRBJ2-3, is as follows: DAGVTQSPTHLIKTRGQQVTLRCSPISGHKSVSWYQQVLGQGPQFIFQYYEKEERGRGNFPDRFSARQFPNYSSELNVNALLLGDSALYLCASSLASTGLFDTQYFGPGTRLTVL.

This clone showed up just a few times. The chain carries TRBV30 and TRBJ2-2, with D unresolved. The V gene lost 0 bases and the J gene lost 10 bases, with 15 bases spanning the gap. Germline V gene sequence: CDR1 GTSNPN, CDR2 SVGIG (reference sequence). The CDR3 is 14 amino acids. Here the CDR3 DNA reads TGTGCCTGGAGTGTTGGGCAGCTTACTACGGAGCTGTTTTTT. It codes for CAWSVGQLTTELFF.

The V call is TRBV25-1, the J call TRBJ2-1; a weak D match, TRBD1 (7 bases). CDR1 MGHDK and CDR2 SYGVNS come from the germline V gene. This CDR3 spans 18 amino acids. The V end was cut by 3 bases, the J end by 5 bases, with 23 bases between. The CDR3 DNA is TGTGCCAGCAGTGAGAGGAAGCTCAGGGGGGAAATTAACAATGAGCAGTTCTTC. Residues: CASSERKLRGEINNEQFF.

The chain has TRBV27 and TRBJ2-1, with 7 bases fitting TRBD1. The germline V gene encodes CDR1 MNHEY and CDR2 SMNVEV (reference sequence). V was clipped by 4 bases and J by 6 bases; unmatched bases: 6. The CDR3 sequence is 14 residues long. The CDR3 DNA is TGTGCCAGCAGTTACAGGGGATCGCGCAATGAGCAGTTCTTC. This gives the protein CASSYRGSRNEQFF.

The chain carries TRBV19 and TRBJ2-1; tentatively, D is TRBD1 (7 bases). This CDR3 region has 13 residues. In germline, CDR1 is LNHDA, CDR2 SQIVND (reference sequence). V was cut by 7 bases and J by 13 bases, with 20 bases left in between. CDR3 amino acids: CASKGPRRDSQFF. The CDR3 coding sequence is TGTGCCAGTAAGGGCCCTCGGCGGGACAGTCAGTTCTTC.

This clone is large. The chain employs TRBV5-4 and TRBJ2-3; 9 bases line up with TRBD2. Losses at the gene ends were 0 bases for V and 4 bases for J; bases not matched to a gene: 6. Germline values: CDR1 SGHNT, CDR2 YYREEE (reference sequence). CDR3 length equals 16 residues. CDR3 loop: CASSLGAGGPSDTQYF. The CDR3 DNA sequence: TGTGCCAGCAGCTTGGGGGCGGGAGGGCCGTCAGATACGCAGTATTTT.

The chain joins TRBV13 to TRBJ2-7; 7 bases are a match to TRBD2. The CDR3 loop spans 15 amino acids. Germline V lookup: CDR1 PRHDT, CDR2 FYEKMQ (reference sequence). V shed 5 bases, J shed 2 bases, and the junction held 9 bases outside the gene matches. CDR3 in DNA: TGTGCCAGCAGCCGAGTTGGGGAGGGCACCTACGAGCAGTACTTC. Its translation: CASSRVGEGTYEQYF.

The chain combines TRBV30 with TRBJ2-5; the match to TRBD2 covers 12 bases. CDR1 GTSNPN and CDR2 SVGIG come from the germline V gene (reference sequence). V lost 2 bases to trimming and J lost 6 bases; unmatched junction nucleotides: 13. CDR3 length equals 17 residues. This CDR3 is CAWSTLAGGRRLKTQYF. CDR3 nucleotides: TGTGCCTGGAGTACTCTAGCGGGAGGGCGGAGGCTGAAGACCCAGTACTTC.

This rearrangement joins TRBV5-1 to TRBJ2-7; D may match TRBD1 or TRBD2 (5 bases each). Trimming stripped 4 bases from V and 2 bases from J, with 19 bases between. The CDR3 has 16 amino acids. Germline CDR1 SGHRS, CDR2 YFSETQ. This CDR3 is CASSPGPGREAYEQYF. The CDR3 DNA is TGCGCCAGCAGCCCGGGACCCGGTCGGGAAGCCTACGAGCAGTACTTC.

The chain's CDR3 is CASRPGFTDTQYF. CDR3 nucleotide sequence: TGTGCCAGCAGACCAGGGTTCACAGATACGCAGTATTTT. This chain links TRBV6-1 with TRBJ2-3; D possibly corresponds to TRBD1 (5 bases). The CDR3 loop spans 13 amino acids. Germline V gives CDR1 MNHNS, CDR2 SASEGT. V lost 6 bases and J 2 bases, leaving 9 bases between the germline ends.

The rearrangement joins TRBV6-1 to TRBJ2-5; maybe TRBD2 (7 bases). Germline V CDR1 and CDR2: MNHNS, SASEGT. With 2 bases removed from V and 0 bases from J, the gap between germline ends came to 16 bases. The CDR3 extends over 17 amino acids. This chain's CDR3 is CASSETQGGGYQETQYF. The CDR3 coding sequence is TGTGCCAGCAGTGAAACTCAGGGAGGGGGTTACCAAGAGACCCAGTACTTC.

The chain carries TRBV7-9 and TRBJ2-3; 14 bases align to TRBD2. V trimming: 5 bases; J trimming: 6 bases; junction bases outside the gene matches: 4. Germline V gene data show CDR1 as SEHNR and CDR2 as FQNEAQ (reference sequence). The CDR3 loop spans 15 amino acids. The CDR3 spells CASSPRLAGGDTQYF. The CDR3 nucleotides read TGTGCCAGCAGCCCCAGACTAGCGGGAGGGGATACGCAGTATTTT.

This rearrangement joins TRBV28 to TRBJ2-3; 7 bases are shared with TRBD1. V lost 1 base, J lost 4 bases, and 5 bases stayed unmatched. The CDR3 length is 15 residues. Looked up from germline, CDR1 is MDHEN and CDR2 is SYDVKM. The chain's CDR3 is CASSLSDRAADTQYF. CDR3 bases: TGTGCCAGCAGTTTATCCGACAGGGCGGCAGATACGCAGTATTTT. Complete variable domain (other parts from reference TRBV28 and TRBJ2-3): DVKVTQSSRYLVKRTGEKVFLECVQDMDHENMFWYRQDPGLGLRLIYFSYDVKMKEKGDIPEGYSVSREKKERFSLILESASTNQTSMYLCASSLSDRAADTQYFGPGTRLTVL.

The rearrangement uses TRBV4-1 and TRBJ2-2, with 7 bases that match TRBD2. Trimming at V came to 1 base and at J to 13 bases, leaving 27 bases not matched to a gene. This CDR3 is built from 20 residues. Germline lookup yields CDR1 MGHRA and CDR2 YSYEKL. CDR3 residues: CASSQVIGPGLRITGMGLFF. The CDR3 DNA reads TGCGCCAGCAGCCAAGTTATAGGTCCGGGACTAAGGATCACCGGGATGGGGCTGTTTTTT.

On this clone itself: Within the sample, other DNA sequences also encode this same CDR3. V and J are TRBV5-1 and TRBJ1-1, with 8 nucleotides matching TRBD1. Germline loops: CDR1 SGHRS, CDR2 YFSETQ. The trim removed 0 bases at V and 5 bases at J, leaving 3 bases unmatched. The CDR3 loop spans 14 amino acids. The CDR3 coding sequence is TGCGCCAGCAGCTTGGCAGGGGGCTATACTGAAGCTTTCTTT. Translation: CASSLAGGYTEAFF.

The chain combines TRBV7-9 with TRBJ2-5; 7 bases are a match to TRBD2. Trimming at V came to 5 bases and at J to 2 bases, leaving 5 bases not matched to a gene. Looked up from germline, CDR1 is SEHNR and CDR2 is FQNEAQ (reference sequence). The CDR3 is 14 residues long. The CDR3 DNA reads as TGTGCCAGCAGCGACAGCGGGATTCAAGAGACCCAGTACTTC. Translating gives CASSDSGIQETQYF.

The chain recombines TRBV29-1 with TRBJ2-1; D gene ambiguous. CDR1 is SQVTM, CDR2 ANQGSEA, per germline. V was trimmed by 3 bases and J by 0 bases, leaving 12 bases between them. This CDR3 is built from 15 residues. The CDR3 loop reads CSVDGVQSSYNEQFF. The DNA of the CDR3 is TGCAGCGTTGACGGTGTACAGAGCTCCTACAATGAGCAGTTCTTC.